A single sample gave rise to the 4 T cell receptor beta chains below, sequenced in a study of blood T cell repertoires in COVID-19. Sequencing used immunoSEQ multiplex PCR; TCRdb keeps in-frame clones, though not all of them. The data contain about 43,000 clones, roughly 90% of them singletons. Input material: peripheral blood. These TCRs come from a man in his sixties with active COVID-19.

This chain uses TRBV2 with TRBJ2-7; 8 bases map to TRBD2. Germline V gene data show CDR1 as SNHLY and CDR2 as FYNNEI. Unmatched junction bases numbered 8, after V lost 3 bases and J lost 7 bases. The CDR3 is 14 residues long. In DNA, the CDR3 is TGTGCCAGCAGTGATAGTCAGCCGGGGGGGGAGCAGTACTTC. It yields the protein CASSDSQPGGEQYF.

The chain recombines TRBV27 with TRBJ2-1; TRBD2 is a possible D gene (6 bases). CDR3 length: 13 residues. Germline V gives CDR1 MNHEY, CDR2 SMNVEV (reference sequence). V lost 5 bases, J lost 14 bases, and 19 bases lay in between. CDR3 region: CASSPPTTRSKFF. In nucleotides, the CDR3 is TGTGCCAGCAGTCCCCCCACGACTAGATCTAAGTTCTTC.

The count of this clone is one. This chain links TRBV29-1 with TRBJ2-1, with 9 nucleotides matching TRBD2. The CDR3 is 12 residues long. Trimming cost V 7 bases and J 5 bases; bases outside gene matches: 3. Germline CDR1 is SQVTM and CDR2 is ANQGSEA. The CDR3, as DNA: TGCAGCGGTTCTAGCGGGAACAATGAGCAGTTCTTC. Translating gives CSGSSGNNEQFF.

CDR3 residues: CSGYLGQGGGLTQYF. The CDR3 DNA reads as TGCAGCGGTTACCTGGGACAGGGCGGGGGTTTGACCCAGTACTTC. The gene calls are TRBV29-1 and TRBJ2-5, with 9 nucleotides matching TRBD1. V shed 7 bases, J shed 7 bases, and the junction held 16 bases outside the gene matches. The CDR3 covers 15 residues. Germline values: CDR1 SQVTM, CDR2 ANQGSEA.